This TCR beta chain was profiled in a study of cytomegalovirus exposure and HLA in healthy donors. Study-wide points: CMV serostatus was the sole immune exposure data available. In presence/absence analyses, roughly uniform sequencing depth across donors was assumed. As was reported, the classifier diagnosed cytomegalovirus status with high specificity and sensitivity. Earlier analysis found most TCR beta V segments productive about 90% or about 30% of the time.

About this clone itself: Its antigen is unknown.

With 60 Vbeta and 13 Jbeta primers, the PCR was carried out. The assay was immunoSEQ multiplex PCR, and TCRdb's table has in-frame clones only and misses some. In the table there are under 200,000 clones, roughly four fifths of which are singletons. CDR1 and CDR2 (germline): LNHNV, YYDKDF (reference sequence). The CDR3 has 17 amino acids. The V end lost 0 bases, the J end lost 6 bases, and 20 bases lay between the germline ends. Sequenced material: PBMCs. The clonotype was recovered from a female donor in good health and CMV-seronegative. This rearrangement joins TRBV15 to TRBJ1-2, with D perhaps TRBD1 (5 bases). DNA of the CDR3: TGTGCCACCAGCAGAGATCTTATGGGGGGACGGGGGGATGGCTACACCTTC. Translated: CATSRDLMGGRGDGYTF.